A single sample is the source of the 30 T cell receptor beta chains below, sequenced in a study of shared clonotypes between healthy human individuals. Sequencing used immunoSEQ multiplex PCR; TCRdb keeps in-frame clones, though not all of them. Of about 1.1 million clones detected, 75% to 80% appear once; the ten largest clones hold under 0.8%. The specimen was memory CD4+ T cells from PBMCs. The subset was: CD45RA-negative fraction. The receptors shown here come from a man younger than 30 in good health. Some clones in this sample may be carry-over from other donors' samples.

As for this clone: A read error may be the cause here, since a much bigger clone is one base away. V and J are TRBV27 and TRBJ1-2; 9 nucleotides align to TRBD1. CDR1 is MNHEY and CDR2 is SMNVEV in the germline V gene (reference sequence). Trimming removed 6 bases from V and 5 bases from J; junction bases left unmatched: 4. The CDR3 runs to 13 residues. The CDR3 loop is CASSRTGEYGYTF. The CDR3 nucleotides read TGTGCCAGCAGCCGGACAGGGGAGTATGGCTACACCTTC.

The chain couples TRBV6-1 to TRBJ2-5, with 9 bases lining up with TRBD2. Germline V gives CDR1 MNHNS, CDR2 SASEGT. The V and J ends lost 6 bases and 3 bases, in that order; junction bases with no gene match: 5. The CDR3 sequence is 14 residues long. DNA of the CDR3: TGTGCCAGCAGCGTCGGGACTAGCAAAGAGACCCAGTACTTC. Translating gives CASSVGTSKETQYF.

This chain links TRBV7-2 with TRBJ1-2; possibly TRBD1 for D (6 bases). CDR3 size: 14 residues. Germline V CDR1 and CDR2: SGHTA, FQGNSA. Trimming took 1 base from V and 1 from J, leaving 7 bases between them. This chain's CDR3 is CASSLDRVNYGYTF. The CDR3 region has the DNA TGTGCCAGCAGCTTAGACAGGGTTAACTATGGCTACACCTTC.

The chain carries TRBV6-6 and TRBJ2-2; D may match TRBD1 or TRBD2 (5 bases each). Trimming removed 2 bases at V and 6 bases at J, with 10 bases between. This CDR3 region has 14 residues. The V gene's germline CDR1 is MNHNY and CDR2 SVGAGI (reference sequence). The CDR3 DNA reads as TGTGCCAGCAGTTACGAGTTGGGGGCCGGGGAGCTGTTTTTT. Residues: CASSYELGAGELFF.

As to this clone: A read error likely explains this, since a far larger clone differs by one base. The gene calls are TRBV30 and TRBJ1-5; D unclear. Gene TRBJ2-3 matches the end of the DNA better, so the J call may be wrong. There are 12 residues in the CDR3. Germline loops: CDR1 GTSNPN, CDR2 SVGIG (reference sequence). CDR3 coding DNA: TGTGCCTGGAGCGGAAGCAATCAGCCCCAGTATTTT. It encodes CAWSGSNQPQYF.

The chain is built from TRBV19 and TRBJ2-5; 7 positions agree with TRBD1. The V gene end was trimmed by 6 bases and the J gene end by 4 bases; junction bases not matched to a gene: 11. Germline V gene sequence: CDR1 LNHDA, CDR2 SQIVND (reference sequence). The CDR3 consists of 15 residues. Here the CDR3 DNA reads TGTGCCAGTAGCCCGTTGACAGGGTCTAGAGAGACCCAGTACTTC. Its translation: CASSPLTGSRETQYF.

The rearrangement links TRBV5-1 to TRBJ2-1; D perhaps matches TRBD1 (5 bases). Trimming stripped 4 bases from V and 10 bases from J, with 18 bases between. This CDR3 has 14 residues. Germline V gene data show CDR1 as SGHRS and CDR2 as YFSETQ. The CDR3 DNA follows: TGCGCCAGCAGCCCCACGACAGCGTTCGGGGAGCAGTTCTTC. Protein sequence: CASSPTTAFGEQFF.

The CDR3 DNA is TGTGCCAGCAGCAGGGGAGATAGCGCAGTCTACGAGCAGTACTTC. Translated: CASSRGDSAVYEQYF. This chain links TRBV7-2 with TRBJ2-7; D may match TRBD1 or TRBD2 (5 bases each). The CDR3 loop spans 15 amino acids. Germline assignment: CDR1 SGHTA and CDR2 FQGNSA. V was pared by 5 bases and J by 3 bases, with 17 bases between.

To note about this clone: The sample carries other DNA sequences with the same CDR3. CDR3 in amino acids: CASSLSQTNTGELFF. The CDR3 DNA reads as TGCGCCAGCAGCTTGTCACAGACTAACACCGGGGAGCTGTTTTTT. The chain links TRBV5-1 to TRBJ2-2; D is ambiguous. CDR3 size: 15 residues. From germline, CDR1 is SGHRS and CDR2 YFSETQ. V was clipped by 1 base and J by 2 bases, with 9 bases between them.

The J gene is TRBJ1-2, the V gene TRBV11-2; D ambiguous. Germline V gene lookup returns CDR1 SGHAT and CDR2 FQNNGV. The CDR3 is made up of 15 amino acids. V was clipped by 5 bases and J by 5 bases, with 18 bases between them. CDR3 DNA sequence: TGTGCCAGCAGCCCGGGTCCCTCCGGGATTTATGGCTACACCTTC. Protein sequence: CASSPGPSGIYGYTF.

In this sample, this clone turned up many times. The gene calls are TRBV14 and TRBJ2-5; no clear D. The CDR3 totals 11 residues. Germline CDR1 is SGHDN and CDR2 is FVKESK. The V end was cut by 3 bases, the J end by 7 bases, with 6 bases between. CDR3 sequence reads: CASSQMGTQYF. As DNA, the CDR3 is TGTGCCAGCAGCCAGATGGGGACCCAGTACTTC.

With respect to this clone: A much larger clone lies one base from this, so it may be a read error. The V call is TRBV28, the J call TRBJ1-3; D is unclear. CDR1 MDHEN and CDR2 SYDVKM come from the germline V gene. The CDR3 contains 14 residues. CDR3 DNA: TGTGCCAGCAGTTTGGGCAGCTCTGGAAACACCGTATATTTT. Translating it yields CASSLGSSGNTVYF.

This clone was seen only a few times. Given a much more abundant clone one base away, this may be a read error. Other DNA sequences in this specimen translate into the identical CDR3. V usage is TRBV30 and J usage is TRBJ2-1; D unclear. There are 12 residues in the CDR3. Germline V gene sequence: CDR1 GTSNPN, CDR2 SVGIG (reference sequence). V gave up 2 bases and J gave up 0 bases, with 2 bases separating them. CDR3 nucleotides: TGTGCCTGGAGTAGCTCCTACAATGAGCAGTTCTTC. Protein product: CAWSSSYNEQFF.

V and J are TRBV5-1 and TRBJ2-5, with a tentative D call TRBD1 (6 bases). The CDR3 runs to 14 residues. Per the germline V gene, CDR1 is SGHRS and CDR2 is YFSETQ. Trimming removed 0 bases from V and 1 base from J, with 7 bases in between. The CDR3 nucleotides are TGCGCCAGCAGCTTGGGGACAGTCCAAGAGACCCAGTACTTC. Protein product: CASSLGTVQETQYF.

Comments on this clone: Sequence at one end of the junction differs from germline and may be a read error. The rearrangement joins TRBV7-2 to TRBJ2-7; D unclear. This CDR3 contains 12 residues. Germline V lookup: CDR1 SGHTA, CDR2 FQGNSA. The CDR3 loop is CASRHYSYDINF. Here the CDR3 DNA reads TGTGCCAGCAGACATTACTCCTACGATATTAACTTC.

The V call is TRBV9, the J call TRBJ2-5, with D uncertain. With 3 bases removed from V and 1 base from J, the gap between germline ends came to 13 bases. This CDR3 has 15 residues. CDR1 is SGDLS, CDR2 YYNGEE, per germline. In nucleotides, the CDR3 is TGTGCCAGCAGCGCATACAAACTCCCCCAAGAGACCCAGTACTTC. Translation gives CASSAYKLPQETQYF.

This clone was seen more than once but under ten times. The V and J genes are TRBV30 and TRBJ1-6, with a weak D call TRBD1 (5 bases). Germline lookup yields CDR1 GTSNPN and CDR2 SVGIG (reference sequence). The CDR3 length is 11 residues. V lost 6 bases and J lost 7, with 7 bases in between. The CDR3 DNA sequence: TGTGCCTGCGGGGGAAATTCACCCCTCCACTTT. Translating it yields CACGGNSPLHF.

V and J are TRBV30 and TRBJ1-4, with a tentative D call TRBD1 (5 bases). The CDR3 covers 12 residues. Germline V gene data show CDR1 as GTSNPN and CDR2 as SVGIG (reference sequence). Trimming removed 3 bases at V and 6 bases at J, with 8 bases between. The CDR3 DNA reads TGTGCCTGGAGCCAGGGAGATGAAAAACTGTTTTTT. The encoded protein is CAWSQGDEKLFF.

V gene TRBV15 combines with J gene TRBJ2-2; 7 bases line up with TRBD1. The CDR3 contains 15 residues. After removal of 8 bases from V and 6 bases from J, the junction contained 12 bases not matched to a gene. The V gene's germline CDR1 is LNHNV and CDR2 YYDKDF (reference sequence). The CDR3 loop reads CATRRGQSMSGELFF. Here the CDR3 DNA reads TGTGCCACCCGAAGGGGACAGTCCATGTCCGGGGAGCTGTTTTTT.

This clone has only one observation. The chain is built from TRBV29-1 and TRBJ1-3; TRBD1 aligns across 10 bases. The V gene end was trimmed by 7 bases and the J gene end by 4 bases; junction bases not matched to a gene: 13. CDR3 length equals 16 residues. Per the germline V gene, CDR1 is SQVTM and CDR2 is ANQGSEA. CDR3 sequence: CSARAGQGTGGNTIYF. In DNA form, the CDR3 reads TGCAGCGCCCGCGCGGGACAGGGGACAGGCGGAAACACCATATATTTT. Full variable domain (remainder filled in from reference TRBV29-1 and TRBJ1-3): SAVISQKPSRDICQRGTSLTIQCQVDSQVTMMFWYRQQPGQSLTLIATANQGSEATYESGFVIDKFPISRPNLTFSTLTVSNMSPEDSSIYLCSARAGQGTGGNTIYFGEGSWLTVV.

Turning to this clone: Other DNA sequences in the sample encode the same CDR3. V gene TRBV19 combines with J gene TRBJ1-4; a possible D gene is TRBD1 (5 bases). This CDR3 has 14 amino acids. Germline CDR1 is LNHDA and CDR2 is SQIVND (reference sequence). Trimming took off 5 bases at V and 2 bases at J, with 9 bases between the two ends. The CDR3 region has the DNA TGTGCCAGTAGTCGAGGGGCCACTAATGAAAAACTGTTTTTT. Protein: CASSRGATNEKLFF.

The chain recombines TRBV27 with TRBJ1-2, with a possible D match to TRBD1 (6 bases). The CDR3 loop spans 14 amino acids. The germline V gene has CDR1 MNHEY and CDR2 SMNVEV (reference sequence). Trimming left V 4 bases short and J 4 bases short, with 13 bases between. The CDR3 here is CASSSQGMGYGYTF. CDR3 DNA sequence: TGTGCCAGCAGTTCACAGGGTATGGGCTATGGCTACACCTTC.

This clone was seen ten or more times. The chain has TRBV25-1 and TRBJ1-2, with 7 nucleotides matching TRBD1. The V and J ends lost 3 bases and 7 bases, in that order; junction bases with no gene match: 11. The CDR3 runs 15 residues. Germline V gene data show CDR1 as MGHDK and CDR2 as SYGVNS. The chain's CDR3 is CASSDPGQGGVGYTF. The CDR3 DNA reads TGTGCCAGCAGTGATCCGGGGCAGGGGGGCGTTGGCTACACCTTC.

As to this clone: Other DNA sequences in the sample encode the same CDR3. The genes are TRBV6-5 and TRBJ1-2, with 10 bases that match TRBD1. CDR1 and CDR2 (germline): MNHEY, SVGAGI. Trimming took 6 bases from V and 2 from J; bases not matched to a gene: 3. The CDR3 spans 14 residues. The CDR3 DNA reads as TGTGCCAGCAGGACAGGGGGCGCGAACTATGGCTACACCTTC. Its protein is CASRTGGANYGYTF.

About this clone: At the DNA level, this CDR3 is encoded by other sequences in the same sample as well. V is TRBV29-1 and J is TRBJ1-2; the D gene is possibly TRBD1 (5 bases). Germline assignment: CDR1 SQVTM and CDR2 ANQGSEA. The CDR3 sequence is 14 residues long. The V end was cut by 1 base, the J end by 2 bases, with 11 bases between. The CDR3 spells CSVEGRGRNYGYTF. CDR3 in DNA: TGCAGCGTTGAAGGGAGGGGCAGAAACTATGGCTACACCTTC.

The chain employs TRBV28 and TRBJ2-7; D possibly uses TRBD1 or TRBD2 (5 bases each). V dropped 7 bases and J dropped 2 bases, with 12 bases sitting between them. The CDR3 is 13 amino acids. The germline CDR1 and CDR2 sequences are MDHEN and SYDVKM. The DNA for the CDR3 is TGTGCCAGCACCCCGGGGCCCACCTACGAGCAGTACTTC. Its protein product is CASTPGPTYEQYF. Full variable domain (outside the CDR3, taken from reference TRBV28 and TRBJ2-7): DVKVTQSSRYLVKRTGEKVFLECVQDMDHENMFWYRQDPGLGLRLIYFSYDVKMKEKGDIPEGYSVSREKKERFSLILESASTNQTSMYLCASTPGPTYEQYFGPGTRLTVT.

This chain joins TRBV11-2 and TRBJ1-1, with 9 bases lining up with TRBD1. Trimming at V came to 6 bases and at J to 4 bases, leaving 15 bases not matched to a gene. The germline CDR1 and CDR2 sequences are SGHAT and FQNNGV. The CDR3 runs 17 residues. CDR3 in DNA: TGTGCCAGCAGACGGGGGGGGACAGGGCGTATAGGCACTGAAGCTTTCTTT. Amino acid sequence: CASRRGGTGRIGTEAFF.

The chain has TRBV7-8 and TRBJ2-1; no firm D call. There are 15 residues in the CDR3. V was cut by 2 bases and J by 4 bases, with 12 bases left in between. Germline CDR1 reads SGHVS; CDR2 reads FQNEAQ. This CDR3 is CASSLREFLYNEQFF. DNA of the CDR3: TGTGCCAGCAGCTTACGTGAGTTTCTATACAATGAGCAGTTCTTC.

This clone has only a few counts. The V call is TRBV5-1, the J call TRBJ2-2, with TRBD1 matching over 7 bases. The germline V gene has CDR1 SGHRS and CDR2 YFSETQ. The CDR3 loop spans 15 amino acids. V was clipped by 4 bases and J by 2 bases; unmatched bases: 5. Here the CDR3 reads CASSKGQLNTGELFF. The DNA of the CDR3 is TGCGCCAGCAGCAAGGGACAGCTTAACACCGGGGAGCTGTTTTTT.

In this sample, this clone turned up many times. The V and J genes are TRBV12-5 and TRBJ2-5; D call uncertain. The V end lost 1 base, the J end lost 4 bases, and 10 bases lay between the germline ends. Looked up from germline, CDR1 is LGHNT and CDR2 is FRNRAP. This CDR3 spans 14 amino acids. CDR3 loop: CASGLGESRETQYF. CDR3 bases: TGTGCTAGTGGTTTGGGGGAAAGTCGAGAGACCCAGTACTTC.